These 8 T cell receptor beta chains originate from one sample sequenced in a study of CD8+ T cells in alopecia areata. Extraction and reverse transcription of RNA yielded cDNA as the sequencing template. Sequencing was performed with immunoSEQ multiplex PCR; in TCRdb, only in-frame clones are kept and a portion is missing. This table has roughly 100,000 clones, around 50% appearing once. The sequenced sample consisted of CD4+ T cells sorted from blood. The receptors stem from a human donor in good health.

This clone has only a few counts. The J gene is TRBJ2-5, the V gene TRBV29-1, with D possibly TRBD1 on 6 matching bases. The CDR3 contains 12 residues. Germline V lookup: CDR1 SQVTM, CDR2 ANQGSEA. V dropped 7 bases and J dropped 2 bases, with 11 bases sitting between them. CDR3 sequence: CSGRTAQETQYF. In DNA form, the CDR3 reads TGCAGCGGGAGGACAGCGCAAGAGACCCAGTACTTC.

This rearrangement joins TRBV5-1 to TRBJ2-1; 8 nucleotides line up with TRBD1. V was pared by 4 bases and J by 3 bases, with 9 bases of the junction left unmatched. The germline V gene has CDR1 SGHRS and CDR2 YFSETQ. The CDR3 has 16 residues. CDR3 region: CASSQVGQGNYNEQFF. The DNA of the CDR3 is TGCGCCAGCAGCCAAGTAGGACAGGGCAACTACAATGAGCAGTTCTTC.

The sample holds a few counts of this clone. CDR3 bases: TGCGCCAGCAGCTTCAACCCCACTAATGAAAAACTGTTTTTT. Translated: CASSFNPTNEKLFF. This sequence joins TRBV5-1 and TRBJ1-4; no firm D call. Germline V gene data show CDR1 as SGHRS and CDR2 as YFSETQ. V lost 2 bases and J 2 bases, leaving 7 bases between the germline ends. This CDR3 spans 14 amino acids.

J is TRBJ1-2 and V is TRBV30, with D unclear. Trimming shortened V by 0 bases and J by 6 bases, and 5 bases separated the two germline ends. The CDR3 is made up of 11 amino acids. Germline-derived CDR1 and CDR2 are GTSNPN and SVGIG (reference sequence). The chain's CDR3 is CAWSVAHGYTF. The CDR3 DNA reads as TGTGCCTGGAGTGTAGCCCATGGCTACACCTTC.

The J gene is TRBJ1-5, the V gene TRBV5-1; possible D gene TRBD1, 5 bases. The germline V gene has CDR1 SGHRS and CDR2 YFSETQ. The V gene lost 4 bases and the J gene lost 3 bases, with 17 bases spanning the gap. This CDR3 has 16 residues. In nucleotides, the CDR3 is TGCGCCAGCAGCATCCGGGACGCGTACCCCAATCAGCCCCAGCATTTT. Encoded protein: CASSIRDAYPNQPQHF.

This chain uses TRBV5-6 with TRBJ2-7; unclear D gene. This CDR3 spans 12 amino acids. Per the germline V gene, CDR1 is SGHDT and CDR2 is YYEEEE. V was cut by 4 bases and J by 5 bases, with 10 bases left in between. The CDR3 loop is CASSTNWDEQYF. Written as DNA, the CDR3 is TGTGCCAGCAGCACCAACTGGGACGAGCAGTACTTC.

This clone was seen more than once but under ten times. V is TRBV11-2 and J is TRBJ2-3; D gene ambiguous. V was cut by 0 bases and J by 0 bases, with 13 bases left in between. From germline, CDR1 is SGHAT and CDR2 FQNNGV. This CDR3 is 17 amino acids long. The CDR3 region has the DNA TGTGCCAGCAGCTTAGATCGGCCCCCGCAGAGCACAGATACGCAGTATTTT. Protein sequence: CASSLDRPPQSTDTQYF. Full variable domain (rest looked up from reference TRBV11-2 and TRBJ2-3): EAGVAQSPRYKIIEKRQSVAFWCNPISGHATLYWYQQILGQGPKLLIQFQNNGVVDDSQLPKDRFSAERLKGVDSTLKIQPAKLEDSAVYLCASSLDRPPQSTDTQYFGPGTRLTVL.

V gene TRBV7-3 combines with J gene TRBJ1-5, with 7 bases aligning to TRBD1. Trimming cost V 2 bases and J 7 bases; bases outside gene matches: 8. CDR3 length equals 15 residues. CDR1 is SGHTA and CDR2 is FQGTGA in the germline V gene. Here the CDR3 reads CASSLLRQGIQPQHF. Written as DNA, the CDR3 is TGTGCCAGCAGCTTATTGAGACAGGGTATACAGCCCCAGCATTTT.